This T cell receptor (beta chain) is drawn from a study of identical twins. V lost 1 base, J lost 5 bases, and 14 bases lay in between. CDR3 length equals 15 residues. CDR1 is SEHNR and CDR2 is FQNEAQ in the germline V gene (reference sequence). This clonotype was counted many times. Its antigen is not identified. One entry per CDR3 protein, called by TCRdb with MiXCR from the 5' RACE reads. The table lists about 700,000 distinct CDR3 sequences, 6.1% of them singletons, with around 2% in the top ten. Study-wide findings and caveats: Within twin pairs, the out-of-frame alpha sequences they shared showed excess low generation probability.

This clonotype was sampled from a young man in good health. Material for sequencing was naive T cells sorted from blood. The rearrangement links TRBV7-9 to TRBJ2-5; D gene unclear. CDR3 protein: CASSLVVSPRETQYF. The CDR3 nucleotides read TGTGCCAGCAGCTTAGTGGTTAGCCCCCGGGAGACCCAGTACTTC.